This T cell receptor beta chain was observed in a study of blood T cell repertoires in COVID-19. Produced via immunoSEQ multiplex PCR; TCRdb's table is partial and in-frame only. The sample has over 300,000 clones, around four fifths seen once. The germline V gene has CDR1 LNHDA and CDR2 SQIVND (reference sequence). V was trimmed by 3 bases and J by 8 bases, leaving 16 bases between them. The CDR3 extends over 14 amino acids. This chain joins TRBV19 and TRBJ1-1; possibly TRBD1 for D (5 bases). The sample was peripheral blood. The source is a woman between 50 and 59 years old with acute or convalescent COVID-19. The CDR3 bases are TGTGCCAGTAGTATGACCAGATTTCAGGGAGAAGCTTTCTTT. Protein product: CASSMTRFQGEAFF.